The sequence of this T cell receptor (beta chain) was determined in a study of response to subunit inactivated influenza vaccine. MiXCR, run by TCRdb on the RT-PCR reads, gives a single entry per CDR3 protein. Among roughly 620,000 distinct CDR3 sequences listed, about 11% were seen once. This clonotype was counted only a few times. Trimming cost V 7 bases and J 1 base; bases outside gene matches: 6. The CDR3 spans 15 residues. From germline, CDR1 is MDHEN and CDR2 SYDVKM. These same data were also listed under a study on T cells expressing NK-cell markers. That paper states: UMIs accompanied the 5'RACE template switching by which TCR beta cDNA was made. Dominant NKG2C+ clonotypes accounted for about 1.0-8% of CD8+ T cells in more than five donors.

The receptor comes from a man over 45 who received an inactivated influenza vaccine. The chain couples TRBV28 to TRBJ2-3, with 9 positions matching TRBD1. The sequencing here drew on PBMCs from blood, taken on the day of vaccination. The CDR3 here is CASTYRGRGTDTQYF. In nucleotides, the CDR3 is TGTGCCAGCACTTACAGGGGGCGCGGCACAGATACGCAGTATTTT. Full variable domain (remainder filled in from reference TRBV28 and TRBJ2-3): DVKVTQSSRYLVKRTGEKVFLECVQDMDHENMFWYRQDPGLGLRLIYFSYDVKMKEKGDIPEGYSVSREKKERFSLILESASTNQTSMYLCASTYRGRGTDTQYFGPGTRLTVL.